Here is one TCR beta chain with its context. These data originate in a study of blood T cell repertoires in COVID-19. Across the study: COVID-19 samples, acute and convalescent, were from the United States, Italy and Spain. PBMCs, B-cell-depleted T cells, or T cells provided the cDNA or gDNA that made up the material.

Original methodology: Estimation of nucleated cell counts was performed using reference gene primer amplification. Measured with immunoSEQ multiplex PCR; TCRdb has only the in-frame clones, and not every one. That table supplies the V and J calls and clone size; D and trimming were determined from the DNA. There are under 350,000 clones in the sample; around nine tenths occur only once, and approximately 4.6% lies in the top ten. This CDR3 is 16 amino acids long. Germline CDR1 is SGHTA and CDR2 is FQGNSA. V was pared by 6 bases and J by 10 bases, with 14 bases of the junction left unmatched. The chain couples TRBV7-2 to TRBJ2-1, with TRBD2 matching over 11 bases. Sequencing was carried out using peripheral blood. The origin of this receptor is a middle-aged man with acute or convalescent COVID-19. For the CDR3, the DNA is TGTGCCAGCAGATCGCCGGGACTAGCGGAGCCGGGGGAGCAGTTCTTC. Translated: CASRSPGLAEPGEQFF.